One sample yielded the 16 T cell receptor beta chains listed below, sequenced in a study of T cells in Graves' hyperthyroidism and ophthalmopathy. There were TCR beta CDR3 regions amplified from RNA transcripts. A set of HTBI primers served as the primers for a first-round RT-PCR of the TCR CDR3. TCRdb independently ran MiXCR on the multiplex PCR reads; one entry per CDR3 protein. The sample lists some 350,000 distinct CDR3 sequences, about 19% occurring once. The sequencing sample was made of blood. Every receptor here comes from a woman younger than 30 with Graves' hyperthyroidism.

The V gene is TRBV11-2, the J gene TRBJ2-7; D is possibly TRBD1 or TRBD2 (5 bases each). The V gene's germline CDR1 is SGHAT and CDR2 FQNNGV. The CDR3 has 16 residues. Trimming shortened V by 3 bases and J by 0 bases, and 15 bases separated the two germline ends. The CDR3 region has the DNA TGTGCCAGCAGCTTCTCTGGGGGTTGGGGCTCCTACGAGCAGTACTTC. Protein sequence: CASSFSGGWGSYEQYF.

There are many counts of this clonotype. This sequence joins TRBV6-1 and TRBJ2-3; 7 positions agree with TRBD1. CDR1 is MNHNS and CDR2 is SASEGT in the germline V gene. Trimming removed 5 bases from V and 3 bases from J; junction bases left unmatched: 8. The length of the CDR3 is 15 residues. The CDR3 DNA is TGTGCCAGCAGTAAAGAGAGGGACAGTACAGATACGCAGTATTTT. Translating gives CASSKERDSTDTQYF.

This clonotype was observed at least ten times. The rearrangement links TRBV28 to TRBJ1-6, with D possibly matching TRBD1 (5 bases). The CDR3 totals 15 residues. Per the germline V gene, CDR1 is MDHEN and CDR2 is SYDVKM. V lost 2 bases and J lost 7, with 12 bases in between. This CDR3 is CASSLMGTTNSPLHF. The CDR3 DNA reads as TGTGCCAGCAGTTTAATGGGGACCACCAATTCACCCCTCCACTTT.

This clonotype was seen repeatedly, ten times or more. V gene TRBV11-2 combines with J gene TRBJ1-5, with a tentative D call TRBD1 (5 bases). V gave up 1 base and J gave up 6 bases, with 7 bases separating them. The germline CDR1 and CDR2 sequences are SGHAT and FQNNGV. The CDR3 is made up of 13 amino acids. This CDR3 is CASSLGGAQPQHF. CDR3 coding DNA: TGTGCCAGCAGCTTAGGAGGGGCTCAGCCCCAGCATTTT. The complete variable domain, with remaining parts taken from reference TRBV11-2 and TRBJ1-5, reads EAGVAQSPRYKIIEKRQSVAFWCNPISGHATLYWYQQILGQGPKLLIQFQNNGVVDDSQLPKDRFSAERLKGVDSTLKIQPAKLEDSAVYLCASSLGGAQPQHFGDGTRLSIL.

This clonotype appeared many times. The chain employs TRBV9 and TRBJ2-2; D perhaps matches TRBD1 (5 bases). V lost 0 bases and J 1 base, leaving 7 bases between the germline ends. This CDR3 is built from 15 residues. From germline, CDR1 is SGDLS and CDR2 YYNGEE. CDR3 nucleotide sequence: TGTGCCAGCAGCGTAGGGCAGGGGAACACCGGGGAGCTGTTTTTT. It is translated as CASSVGQGNTGELFF. Full variable domain (outside the CDR3, taken from reference TRBV9 and TRBJ2-2): DSGVTQTPKHLITATGQRVTLRCSPRSGDLSVYWYQQSLDQGLQFLIQYYNGEERAKGNILERFSAQQFPDLHSELNLSSLELGDSALYFCASSVGQGNTGELFFGEGSRLTVL.

The V gene is TRBV6-1, the J gene TRBJ1-3; D ambiguous. CDR3 size: 16 residues. The V gene's germline CDR1 is MNHNS and CDR2 SASEGT. Deletions cut 5 bases from V and 0 bases from J, with 14 bases between. CDR3 sequence reads: CASSPFGDLSGNTIYF. CDR3 DNA: TGTGCCAGCAGTCCCTTTGGGGATCTCTCTGGAAACACCATATATTTT.

This clonotype was found many times. The CDR3 DNA is TGTGCCAGCAGTGAACTCTACAGGCAGCCCCAGCATTTT. Translating gives CASSELYRQPQHF. The V and J genes are TRBV6-1 and TRBJ1-5; maybe TRBD1 (5 bases). V was cut by 2 bases and J by 7 bases, with 9 bases left in between. This CDR3 is 13 amino acids long. CDR1 is MNHNS and CDR2 is SASEGT in the germline V gene.

Many counts were recorded for this clonotype. This chain links TRBV12-3 or TRBV12-4 with TRBJ2-3, with D perhaps TRBD2 (5 bases). The germline V and J ends were trimmed by 1 base and 4 bases, with 9 bases remaining between them. The CDR3 sequence is 14 residues long. CDR3 loop: CASSLGLAPDTQYF. The CDR3 nucleotides are TGTGCCAGCAGTTTAGGGCTAGCTCCAGATACGCAGTATTTT.

There are many counts of this clonotype. The gene calls are TRBV20-1 and TRBJ1-2; D is unresolved. Trimming removed 6 bases at V and 2 bases at J, with 7 bases between. Germline V gene sequence: CDR1 DFQATT, CDR2 SNEGSKA (reference sequence). The CDR3 totals 11 residues. Written as DNA, the CDR3 is TGCAGTGCCGCAGAGAACTATGGCTACACCTTC. Its translation: CSAAENYGYTF.

This clonotype was found many times. This rearrangement joins TRBV29-1 to TRBJ2-5, with TRBD1 as a possible D gene (6 bases). Germline V lookup: CDR1 SQVTM, CDR2 ANQGSEA. This CDR3 contains 12 residues. V was shortened by 4 bases and J by 5 bases, with 11 bases between the two germline ends. The CDR3 DNA reads as TGCAGCGTTGGGGACAAAGGGGAGACCCAGTACTTC. Protein sequence: CSVGDKGETQYF.

This clonotype appeared many times. This chain links TRBV6-5 with TRBJ2-5; 7 nucleotides align to TRBD1. There are 15 residues in the CDR3. Germline-derived CDR1 and CDR2 are MNHEY and SVGAGI. The J segment lost 2 bases and the V segment lost 0 bases, leaving 3 bases of the junction unmatched. The CDR3 protein is CASSYSRDSQETQYF. CDR3 coding DNA: TGTGCCAGCAGTTACTCGAGGGACAGTCAAGAGACCCAGTACTTC.

The rearrangement links TRBV25-1 to TRBJ2-5, with 8 bases aligning to TRBD2. Unmatched junction bases numbered 6, after V lost 7 bases and J lost 2 bases. CDR3 length: 14 amino acids. Germline assignment: CDR1 MGHDK and CDR2 SYGVNS. CDR3 nucleotide sequence: TGTGCCAGCACCCGCCGGGAGGGTCAAGAGACCCAGTACTTC. Translation: CASTRREGQETQYF.

V gene TRBV24-1 combines with J gene TRBJ2-7; 7 nucleotides line up with TRBD1. CDR3 size: 14 residues. Looked up from germline, CDR1 is KGHDR and CDR2 is SFDVKD. J lost 4 bases, V lost 4 bases, and 6 bases had no gene match. The CDR3: CATSERDRLYEQYF. The CDR3 bases are TGTGCCACCAGTGAAAGGGACAGACTTTACGAGCAGTACTTC.

V gene TRBV6-5 combines with J gene TRBJ2-5; 8 nucleotides agree with TRBD1. Germline V lookup: CDR1 MNHEY, CDR2 SVGAGI. The CDR3 covers 17 residues. Trimming cost V 2 bases and J 5 bases; bases outside gene matches: 13. The CDR3 sequence: CASSYLPPRQGQETQYF. The CDR3 DNA follows: TGTGCCAGCAGTTACCTTCCCCCCAGACAGGGGCAGGAGACCCAGTACTTC.

In its sample, this clonotype was seen many times. The chain combines TRBV28 with TRBJ2-5; TRBD2 matches 8 bases. CDR1 is MDHEN and CDR2 is SYDVKM in the germline V gene. The CDR3 is 14 amino acids. V trimming: 6 bases; J trimming: 0 bases; junction bases outside the gene matches: 3. CDR3 in DNA: TGTGCCAGCAGACTAGCGGAGTACCAAGAGACCCAGTACTTC. This codes for CASRLAEYQETQYF.

V usage is TRBV11-1 and J usage is TRBJ1-3; 8 bases line up with TRBD1. This CDR3 is 14 amino acids long. CDR1 and CDR2 (germline): SGHAT, FQDESV (reference sequence). V lost 6 bases to trimming and J lost 6 bases; unmatched junction nucleotides: 7. DNA of the CDR3: TGTGCCAGCAGGCCGGGACAGGAGACAAACACCATATATTTT. This codes for CASRPGQETNTIYF.